The 24 T cell receptor beta chains below come from one sample, sequenced in a study of shared clonotypes between healthy human individuals. The data were produced by immunoSEQ multiplex PCR, yet TCRdb's version contains in-frame clones alone and is incomplete. Here the sample spans about 980,000 clones, 76% being singletons. Sequenced input: memory CD4+ T cells sorted from blood. Subset noted: CD45RA-negative fraction. Receptors were obtained from a man between 18 and 35 years old in good health.

V gene TRBV5-1 combines with J gene TRBJ1-2; 7 bases fit TRBD1. The germline gives CDR1 SGHRS, CDR2 YFSETQ. The CDR3 sequence is 14 residues long. V lost 5 bases and J lost 3; bases outside the gene matches: 7. DNA of the CDR3: TGCGCCAGCAGTATGACAGGGTCGGACTATGGCTACACCTTC. It yields the protein CASSMTGSDYGYTF.

The chain couples TRBV15 to TRBJ1-1, with 7 positions matching TRBD1. Germline-derived CDR1 and CDR2 are LNHNV and YYDKDF (reference sequence). The CDR3 totals 17 residues. Trimming took 1 base from V and 3 from J; bases not matched to a gene: 11. Here the CDR3 DNA reads TGTGCCACCAGCAGAGGCGGACAGGCTAGATCGTACACTGAAGCTTTCTTT. As protein: CATSRGGQARSYTEAFF. Looking up the rest from reference TRBV15 and TRBJ1-1 gives the full variable domain: DAMVIQNPRYQVTQFGKPVTLSCSQTLNHNVMYWYQQKSSQAPKLLFHYYDKDFNNEADTPDNFQSRRPNTSFCFLDIRSPGLGDTAMYLCATSRGGQARSYTEAFFGQGTRLTVV.

The J gene is TRBJ2-5, the V gene TRBV9, with D maybe TRBD2 (6 bases). CDR3 size: 16 residues. Trimming removed 4 bases at V and 5 bases at J, with 21 bases between. The germline gives CDR1 SGDLS, CDR2 YYNGEE. Written as DNA, the CDR3 is TGTGCCAGCAGCTCGCCTCTTCGGTGGGGGGATGAGACCCAGTACTTC. As protein: CASSSPLRWGDETQYF. The variable domain in full, completed from reference TRBV9 and TRBJ2-5, reads DSGVTQTPKHLITATGQRVTLRCSPRSGDLSVYWYQQSLDQGLQFLIQYYNGEERAKGNILERFSAQQFPDLHSELNLSSLELGDSALYFCASSSPLRWGDETQYFGPGTRLLVL.

The genes are TRBV11-2 and TRBJ2-6, with D unclear. CDR1 SGHAT and CDR2 FQNNGV come from the germline V gene. The V end was cut by 1 base, the J end by 0 bases, with 4 bases between. This CDR3 is built from 15 residues. The CDR3: CASSLVFSGANVLTF. DNA for the CDR3: TGTGCCAGCAGCTTAGTGTTCTCTGGGGCCAACGTCCTGACTTTC.

The chain has TRBV19 and TRBJ1-4; no clear D gene. The CDR3 has 12 residues. Germline V lookup: CDR1 LNHDA, CDR2 SQIVND (reference sequence). With 8 bases removed from V and 6 bases from J, the gap between germline ends came to 10 bases. The CDR3 nucleotides are TGTGCCAGTGGTTCGAGGGATGAAAAACTGTTTTTT. Translating gives CASGSRDEKLFF. Based on the CDR3 plus reference TRBV19 and TRBJ1-4, the full variable domain is DGGITQSPKYLFRKEGQNVTLSCEQNLNHDAMYWYRQDPGQGLRLIYYSQIVNDFQKGDIAEGYSVSREKKESFPLTVTSAQKNPTAFYLCASGSRDEKLFFGSGTQLSVL.

V usage is TRBV19 and J usage is TRBJ1-5, with D possibly being TRBD1 (6 bases). Trimming stripped 6 bases from V and 0 bases from J, with 15 bases between. Germline values: CDR1 LNHDA, CDR2 SQIVND (reference sequence). The CDR3 sequence is 16 residues long. CDR3 bases: TGTGCCAGTAGAGGCCAGGGGCTCTATAGCAATCAGCCCCAGCATTTT. Translated, it gives CASRGQGLYSNQPQHF. The entire variable domain, with the rest obtained from reference TRBV19 and TRBJ1-5, is as follows: DGGITQSPKYLFRKEGQNVTLSCEQNLNHDAMYWYRQDPGQGLRLIYYSQIVNDFQKGDIAEGYSVSREKKESFPLTVTSAQKNPTAFYLCASRGQGLYSNQPQHFGDGTRLSIL.

As regards this clone: The junction does not match germline at one end; this may be a read error. The chain couples TRBV25-1 to TRBJ2-3; 13 nucleotides agree with TRBD2. In germline, CDR1 is MGHDK, CDR2 SYGVNS. This CDR3 has 16 residues. CDR3 sequence reads: CASTEGTSGMGDTQYF. CDR3 bases: TGTGCCAGCACTGAAGGGACTAGCGGGATGGGAGATACGCAGTATTTT.

The V gene is TRBV10-3, the J gene TRBJ2-7, with no clear D. The ends were cut back, 3 bases at V and 2 bases at J, with 8 bases in the middle. The CDR3 is 13 amino acids. CDR1 is ENHRY and CDR2 is SYGVKD in the germline V gene. CDR3 nucleotides: TGTGCCATCAGTGAAGGGCCGCCCTACGAGCAGTACTTC. Encoded protein: CAISEGPPYEQYF.

The CDR3 loop is CASSAEGINQPQHF. The CDR3 DNA is TGTGCCAGCAGTGCGGAAGGGATAAATCAGCCCCAGCATTTT. This chain connects TRBV2 to TRBJ1-5; D uncertain. CDR3 length: 14 amino acids. Trimming pared 4 bases from V and 4 bases from J, leaving 11 bases between. CDR1 SNHLY and CDR2 FYNNEI come from the germline V gene. Using reference TRBV2 and TRBJ1-5 for the parts outside the CDR3, the full variable domain is EPEVTQTPSHQVTQMGQEVILRCVPISNHLYFYWYRQILGQKVEFLVSFYNNEISEKSEIFDDQFSVERPDGSNFTLKIRSTKLEDSAMYFCASSAEGINQPQHFGDGTRLSIL.

The chain has TRBV19 and TRBJ1-6; TRBD1 is a possible D gene (6 bases). Germline CDR1 is LNHDA and CDR2 is SQIVND (reference sequence). V lost 6 bases to trimming and J lost 7 bases, with 7 bases between them. This CDR3 has 12 residues. The CDR3 sequence is CASRGGNSPLHF. CDR3 nucleotides: TGTGCCAGTAGAGGGGGGAATTCACCCCTCCACTTT.

The rearrangement joins TRBV2 to TRBJ1-1; D is possibly TRBD1 (5 bases). This CDR3 comprises 14 residues. Trimming took off 7 bases at V and 1 base at J, with 13 bases between the two ends. Germline V gives CDR1 SNHLY, CDR2 FYNNEI. The CDR3: CASKLGGTNTEAFF. CDR3 sequence (DNA): TGTGCCAGCAAGCTCGGGGGGACGAACACTGAAGCTTTCTTT.

The rearrangement links TRBV10-1 to TRBJ2-5; D may be TRBD1 or TRBD2 (5 bases each). In germline, CDR1 is WNHNN, CDR2 SYGVQD (reference sequence). With 0 bases removed from V and 5 bases from J, the gap between germline ends came to 16 bases. CDR3 length equals 16 residues. The CDR3 DNA is TGCGCCAGCAGTGAGTCTTCGGGGCCAGAGGGCGAGACCCAGTACTTC. Protein: CASSESSGPEGETQYF.

The chain combines TRBV6-5 with TRBJ2-3; D is perhaps TRBD2 (5 bases). The CDR3 length is 15 residues. CDR1 and CDR2 (germline): MNHEY, SVGAGI. V was clipped by 6 bases and J by 0 bases, with 13 bases between them. This CDR3 reads CASSFRAESTDTQYF. The DNA of the CDR3 is TGTGCCAGCAGCTTCCGAGCGGAAAGCACAGATACGCAGTATTTT.

The V call is TRBV11-2, the J call TRBJ2-7, with D hard to call. CDR3 length: 14 amino acids. CDR1 SGHAT and CDR2 FQNNGV come from the germline V gene. V was cut by 5 bases and J by 6 bases, with 17 bases left in between. The CDR3 sequence is CASSVLNVASEQYF. CDR3 sequence (DNA): TGTGCCAGCAGCGTTCTCAACGTGGCCAGCGAGCAGTACTTC.

In its sample, this clone was seen many times. V usage is TRBV2 and J usage is TRBJ1-2; possibly TRBD1 for D (6 bases). CDR1 is SNHLY, CDR2 FYNNEI, per germline. The CDR3 runs 12 residues. V was trimmed by 2 bases and J by 7 bases, leaving 8 bases between them. This CDR3 is CASSEPRGGYTF. The CDR3 DNA reads as TGTGCCAGCAGTGAACCCAGGGGTGGCTACACCTTC.

The chain joins TRBV4-3 to TRBJ1-4, with 7 bases matching TRBD1. Unmatched junction bases numbered 8, after V lost 0 bases and J lost 4 bases. The CDR3 contains 17 residues. Germline V gives CDR1 LGHNA, CDR2 YSLEER. CDR3 loop: CASSQDWGTANNEKLFF. The CDR3 DNA follows: TGCGCCAGCAGCCAAGATTGGGGGACAGCCAATAATGAAAAACTGTTTTTT.

This chain joins TRBV14 and TRBJ1-1; D is uncertain. V was pared by 1 base and J by 2 bases, with 8 bases between. The length of the CDR3 is 14 residues. CDR1 is SGHDN and CDR2 is FVKESK in the germline V gene. The CDR3 protein is CASSQGAANTEAFF. CDR3 nucleotide sequence: TGTGCCAGCAGCCAAGGGGCAGCAAACACTGAAGCTTTCTTT.

V usage is TRBV5-1 and J usage is TRBJ1-2; a weak D match, TRBD1 (5 bases). The CDR3 loop spans 13 amino acids. Trimming stripped 1 base from V and 4 bases from J, with 8 bases between. CDR1 and CDR2 (germline): SGHRS, YFSETQ. For the CDR3, the DNA is TGCGCCAGCAGCTTGATCACAGGCTATGGCTACACCTTC. This sequence encodes CASSLITGYGYTF.

This clone was recorded a few times. The rearrangement uses TRBV4-3 and TRBJ2-2; D assignment may be TRBD1 or TRBD2 (6 bases each). CDR3 size: 15 residues. V lost 1 base, J lost 4 bases, and 10 bases lay in between. Per germline, CDR1 LGHNA and CDR2 YSLEER. This chain's CDR3 is CASSQGGAATGELFF. CDR3 in DNA: TGCGCCAGCAGCCAAGGGGGGGCGGCCACCGGGGAGCTGTTTTTT.

V gene TRBV5-6 combines with J gene TRBJ1-2; D is uncertain. CDR3 size: 13 residues. The germline CDR1 and CDR2 sequences are SGHDT and YYEEEE. With 0 bases removed from V and 7 bases from J, the gap between germline ends came to 10 bases. The CDR3 reads CASSLGSEGGYTF. As DNA, the CDR3 is TGTGCCAGCAGCTTGGGGTCCGAGGGTGGCTACACCTTC.

This rearrangement joins TRBV30 to TRBJ1-2; no clear D gene. CDR1 is GTSNPN and CDR2 is SVGIG in the germline V gene (reference sequence). The CDR3 runs to 12 residues. The V and J ends lost 2 bases and 4 bases respectively, with 8 bases between them. CDR3 residues: CAWSLGVYGYTF. The CDR3 nucleotides are TGTGCCTGGAGTCTAGGAGTCTATGGCTACACCTTC.

The chain combines TRBV30 with TRBJ1-5; possibly TRBD1 for D (6 bases). CDR3 size: 15 residues. CDR1 is GTSNPN and CDR2 is SVGIG in the germline V gene (reference sequence). Trimming cost V 4 bases and J 0 bases, with 13 bases left between them. The CDR3 coding sequence is TGTGCCTGGACCCTCGGGGGGCCTAGCAATCAGCCCCAGCATTTT. Amino acids: CAWTLGGPSNQPQHF.

The chain carries TRBV11-2 and TRBJ2-1; TRBD2 matches 8 bases. The CDR3 is 16 amino acids. Per the germline V gene, CDR1 is SGHAT and CDR2 is FQNNGV. The junction had 4 bases not matched to a gene; V was cut back by 1 base and J by 2 bases. The CDR3 sequence: CASSLGRGVPYNEQFF. The CDR3 DNA follows: TGTGCCAGCAGCTTAGGGCGGGGGGTACCCTACAATGAGCAGTTCTTC. Variable domain in full (rest from reference TRBV11-2 and TRBJ2-1): EAGVAQSPRYKIIEKRQSVAFWCNPISGHATLYWYQQILGQGPKLLIQFQNNGVVDDSQLPKDRFSAERLKGVDSTLKIQPAKLEDSAVYLCASSLGRGVPYNEQFFGPGTRLTVL.

The chain uses TRBV7-2 and TRBJ2-1; either TRBD1 or TRBD2 may supply D (5 bases each). V lost 2 bases and J lost 5, with 13 bases in between. The CDR3 loop spans 15 amino acids. Germline loops: CDR1 SGHTA, CDR2 FQGNSA. Here the CDR3 reads CASSLWGRGDNEQFF. CDR3 DNA: TGTGCCAGCAGCTTATGGGGACGTGGGGACAATGAGCAGTTCTTC. Complete variable domain (other parts from reference TRBV7-2 and TRBJ2-1): GAGVSQSPSNKVTEKGKDVELRCDPISGHTALYWYRQSLGQGLEFLIYFQGNSAPDKSGLPSDRFSAERTGGSVSTLTIQRTQQEDSAVYLCASSLWGRGDNEQFFGPGTRLTVL.